These 32 T cell receptor beta chains originate from one sample sequenced in a study of blood T cell repertoires in COVID-19. Assay: immunoSEQ multiplex PCR; the TCRdb copy retains only in-frame clones and omits some. The sample records more than 15,000 clones, around nine tenths being singletons. Sequencing input: peripheral blood. All receptors derive from a woman in her sixties or seventies with active COVID-19.

The chain is built from TRBV6-4 and TRBJ1-3, with unresolved D. Germline V CDR1 and CDR2: MRHNA, SNTAGT. The CDR3 is 13 residues long. With 7 bases removed from V and 0 bases from J, the gap between germline ends came to 7 bases. In nucleotides, the CDR3 is TGTGCCAGCAAACGTAGCTCTGGAAACACCATATATTTT. Its translation is CASKRSSGNTIYF.

This clone has only one observation. The chain is built from TRBV5-1 and TRBJ2-3, with D possibly TRBD2 on 5 matching bases. V gave up 4 bases and J gave up 2 bases, with 17 bases separating them. The CDR3 covers 16 residues. In germline, CDR1 is SGHRS, CDR2 YFSETQ. CDR3: CASSRESTLLTDTQYF. The CDR3 coding sequence is TGCGCCAGCAGCAGGGAGTCGACCCTCCTCACAGATACGCAGTATTTT.

A few counts support this clone. V gene TRBV7-2 combines with J gene TRBJ2-1; 7 bases line up with TRBD1. This CDR3 has 15 residues. Germline V CDR1 and CDR2: SGHTA, FQGNSA. J lost 1 base, V lost 2 bases, and 2 bases had no gene match. The CDR3 loop is CASSLRGRSYNEQFF. The CDR3 nucleotides read TGTGCCAGCAGCTTAAGGGGGCGGTCCTACAATGAGCAGTTCTTC.

This CDR3 is CATSHVGGSTDTQYF. The CDR3 coding sequence is TGTGCCACCAGCCACGTGGGGGGATCAACAGATACGCAGTATTTT. J is TRBJ2-3 and V is TRBV15; possibly TRBD2 for D (6 bases). This CDR3 contains 15 residues. Trimming left V 5 bases short and J 3 bases short, with 15 bases between. Germline loops: CDR1 LNHNV, CDR2 YYDKDF (reference sequence).

The V gene is TRBV9, the J gene TRBJ1-6; D may be TRBD1 (6 bases). V dropped 3 bases and J dropped 6 bases, with 19 bases sitting between them. This CDR3 region has 17 residues. Per the germline V gene, CDR1 is SGDLS and CDR2 is YYNGEE. CDR3 sequence (DNA): TGTGCCAGCAGCGGCCGCGCAGGGGCGCAAGCTAATTCACCCCTCCACTTT. Protein sequence: CASSGRAGAQANSPLHF.

The V gene is TRBV6-1, the J gene TRBJ2-7; TRBD2 agrees at 9 bases. CDR3 length: 15 amino acids. CDR1 is MNHNS, CDR2 SASEGT, per germline. Germline trimming cut 1 base from V and 2 bases from J; bases unmatched to any gene: 3. The CDR3 DNA sequence: TGTGCCAGCAGTGAAGTTAAGCGGGGGGCCTACGAGCAGTACTTC. This encodes CASSEVKRGAYEQYF.

This clone was seen once. The genes are TRBV18 and TRBJ2-3, with D hard to call. CDR1 is KGHSH, CDR2 LQKENI, per germline. The ends were cut back, 2 bases at V and 2 bases at J, with 8 bases in the middle. This CDR3 contains 14 residues. DNA for the CDR3: TGTGCCAGCTCACCATCTGCGGTCACAGATACGCAGTATTTT. Residues: CASSPSAVTDTQYF.

This clone is medium-sized in the sample. J is TRBJ1-5 and V is TRBV12-3 or TRBV12-4; D may be TRBD1 (6 bases). The V and J ends lost 6 bases and 6 bases respectively, with 12 bases between them. The CDR3 length is 13 residues. CDR3 protein: CASSRTVVQPQHF. The CDR3 coding sequence is TGTGCCAGCAGCCGGACAGTTGTTCAGCCCCAGCATTTT.

The chain links TRBV19 to TRBJ1-3, with no clear D. This CDR3 spans 15 amino acids. Deletions cut 2 bases from V and 2 bases from J, with 10 bases between. Germline assignment: CDR1 LNHDA and CDR2 SQIVND (reference sequence). The CDR3 reads CASSIPIGAGNTIYF. Here the CDR3 DNA reads TGTGCCAGTAGTATACCGATCGGAGCTGGAAACACCATATATTTT.

The chain joins TRBV5-5 to TRBJ2-3, with 7 bases lining up with TRBD2. Germline trimming cut 5 bases from V and 3 bases from J; bases unmatched to any gene: 3. The germline CDR1 and CDR2 sequences are SGHKS and YYEKEE (reference sequence). This CDR3 has 13 residues. CDR3 residues: CASRSGGTDTQYF. CDR3 sequence (DNA): TGTGCCAGCAGGTCCGGGGGGACAGATACGCAGTATTTT.

The chain has TRBV5-1 and TRBJ1-6, with 9 bases that match TRBD1. Germline CDR1 reads SGHRS; CDR2 reads YFSETQ. After removal of 4 bases from V and 7 bases from J, the junction contained 6 bases not matched to a gene. CDR3 size: 15 residues. In DNA form, the CDR3 reads TGCGCCAGCAGCAGGGAGACAGGGGGGAATTCACCCCTCCACTTT. Protein: CASSRETGGNSPLHF.

This sequence joins TRBV7-2 and TRBJ1-6; D unclear. Germline values: CDR1 SGHTA, CDR2 FQGNSA. V was pared by 6 bases and J by 10 bases, with 16 bases between. There are 14 residues in the CDR3. The CDR3 DNA is TGTGCCAGCAGAATAAGCGGGATAAACTCACCCCTCCACTTT. Protein product: CASRISGINSPLHF.

J is TRBJ1-1 and V is TRBV6-1; tentatively, D is TRBD1 (5 bases). The germline gives CDR1 MNHNS, CDR2 SASEGT. This CDR3 has 13 residues. Trimming stripped 3 bases from V and 1 base from J, with 6 bases between. In DNA form, the CDR3 reads TGTGCCAGCAGTGAGGGGGGGAACACTGAAGCTTTCTTT. Translated: CASSEGGNTEAFF.

This clone was detected a few times. The chain uses TRBV3-1 (or the pseudogene TRBV3-2) and TRBJ2-2, with a tentative D call TRBD2 (5 bases). Per germline, CDR1 LGHDT and CDR2 YNNKEL (reference sequence). CDR3 size: 15 residues. The ends were cut back, 0 bases at V and 6 bases at J, with 11 bases in the middle. The CDR3 DNA reads TGTGCCAGCAGCCAAGAGTCGGGGTGGTCCGGGGAGCTGTTTTTT. Its protein is CASSQESGWSGELFF.

The chain employs TRBV7-2 and TRBJ1-5; D ambiguous. This CDR3 has 11 residues. V was clipped by 3 bases and J by 5 bases, with 2 bases between them. Germline V gene data show CDR1 as SGHTA and CDR2 as FQGNSA. The CDR3 bases are TGTGCCAGCAGCTTCGATCAGCCCCAGCATTTT. Its translation: CASSFDQPQHF.

The chain couples TRBV27 to TRBJ1-2; D is possibly TRBD1 (5 bases). The CDR3 loop spans 14 amino acids. Germline loops: CDR1 MNHEY, CDR2 SMNVEV (reference sequence). V lost 7 bases, J lost 5 bases, and 17 bases lay in between. Written as DNA, the CDR3 is TGTGCCAGCAAGCCGGGGGTCCCATCTTATGGCTACACCTTC. This sequence encodes CASKPGVPSYGYTF.

This clone appeared a single time. This chain uses TRBV4-2 with TRBJ1-6; 7 positions match TRBD1. CDR1 is LGHNA and CDR2 is YNFKEQ in the germline V gene. V lost 5 bases, J lost 0 bases, and 7 bases stayed unmatched. The CDR3 is made up of 17 amino acids. The CDR3 coding sequence is TGTGCCAGCAGCATTGACAGGGAGAGCTCCTATAATTCACCCCTCCACTTT. This gives the protein CASSIDRESSYNSPLHF.

This chain connects TRBV18 to TRBJ1-1; D remains ambiguous. This CDR3 has 14 amino acids. V was cut by 1 base and J by 3 bases, with 9 bases left in between. Germline CDR1 and CDR2: KGHSH and LQKENI. The CDR3 reads CASSPLGSDTEAFF. The CDR3 coding sequence is TGTGCCAGCTCACCACTAGGAAGCGACACTGAAGCTTTCTTT.

The CDR3 DNA sequence: TGTGCCAGCAGCCCGCCTCAGGGGGCTAGGGCTCCATATGGCTACACCTTC. Protein sequence: CASSPPQGARAPYGYTF. The rearrangement joins TRBV7-9 to TRBJ1-2, with 8 bases identical to TRBD1. The CDR3 has 17 amino acids. Losses at the gene ends were 5 bases for V and 5 bases for J; bases not matched to a gene: 16. Looked up from germline, CDR1 is SEHNR and CDR2 is FQNEAQ (reference sequence).

The gene calls are TRBV19 and TRBJ1-1, with unresolved D. In germline, CDR1 is LNHDA, CDR2 SQIVND (reference sequence). The germline V and J ends were trimmed by 6 bases and 0 bases, with 8 bases remaining between them. This CDR3 spans 13 amino acids. CDR3 nucleotides: TGTGCCAGTAGGAACAGTTTGAACACTGAAGCTTTCTTT. Translating it yields CASRNSLNTEAFF.

This chain links TRBV7-2 with TRBJ1-1; TRBD1 matches 8 bases. Trimming cost V 5 bases and J 6 bases; bases outside gene matches: 11. The CDR3 is 15 residues long. Germline V gives CDR1 SGHTA, CDR2 FQGNSA. The CDR3: CASSLRDRPLSEAFF. The DNA for the CDR3 is TGTGCCAGCAGCCTCCGGGACAGGCCTCTTTCTGAAGCTTTCTTT.

The CDR3 bases are TGTGCCAGCAGCCCTCAATTTCGGGCCGGGGAGCTGTTTTTT. Its translation is CASSPQFRAGELFF. The rearrangement joins TRBV5-6 to TRBJ2-2; D gene uncertain. Germline loops: CDR1 SGHDT, CDR2 YYEEEE. This CDR3 has 14 residues. V gave up 4 bases and J gave up 6 bases, with 13 bases separating them.

V gene TRBV6-5 combines with J gene TRBJ1-2, with no clear D. Germline lookup yields CDR1 MNHEY and CDR2 SVGAGI. The CDR3 runs to 12 residues. V lost 6 bases to trimming and J lost 4 bases, with 9 bases between them. CDR3 residues: CASSSGSYGYTF. In DNA form, the CDR3 reads TGTGCCAGCAGCTCCGGGAGCTATGGCTACACCTTC.

This rearrangement joins TRBV6-5 to TRBJ2-1; a weak D match, TRBD2 (6 bases). The CDR3 contains 14 residues. V was trimmed by 7 bases and J by 2 bases, leaving 12 bases between them. In germline, CDR1 is MNHEY, CDR2 SVGAGI. This CDR3 reads CASKGLITYNEQFF. In DNA form, the CDR3 reads TGTGCCAGCAAGGGACTTATCACCTACAATGAGCAGTTCTTC.

This clone is deemed medium-sized. The chain is built from TRBV2 and TRBJ2-1; 10 bases agree with TRBD2. The V gene's germline CDR1 is SNHLY and CDR2 FYNNEI. This CDR3 region has 15 residues. V lost 6 bases, J lost 4 bases, and 6 bases stayed unmatched. The CDR3 coding sequence is TGTGCCAGCAGAGAATCTAGCGGGGGTTACAATGAGCAGTTCTTC. Translating it yields CASRESSGGYNEQFF.

The V gene is TRBV19, the J gene TRBJ1-2, with D unclear. Per germline, CDR1 LNHDA and CDR2 SQIVND (reference sequence). This CDR3 region has 12 residues. V was trimmed by 9 bases and J by 4 bases, leaving 12 bases between them. The CDR3 here is CASKSLGYGYTF. CDR3 bases: TGTGCCAGCAAATCACTTGGCTATGGCTACACCTTC.

The chain uses TRBV25-1 and TRBJ1-2; D not resolved. The V gene lost 3 bases and the J gene lost 6 bases, with 11 bases spanning the gap. In germline, CDR1 is MGHDK, CDR2 SYGVNS. The CDR3 covers 13 residues. CDR3 in DNA: TGTGCCAGCAGTGACTATTCCGCTCATGGCTACACCTTC. Protein: CASSDYSAHGYTF.

The chain is built from TRBV29-1 and TRBJ2-1; 14 bases line up with TRBD2. This CDR3 region has 14 residues. The junction had 6 bases not matched to a gene; V was cut back by 5 bases and J by 9 bases. CDR1 is SQVTM, CDR2 ANQGSEA, per germline. In nucleotides, the CDR3 is TGCAGCGTTAGACTAGCGGGGGGGCCTTCTGAGCAGTTCTTC. This encodes CSVRLAGGPSEQFF.

The genes are TRBV6-5 and TRBJ1-5, with D maybe TRBD1 (5 bases). Germline CDR1 and CDR2: MNHEY and SVGAGI. The ends were cut back, 4 bases at V and 2 bases at J, with 9 bases in the middle. The CDR3 runs to 14 residues. CDR3 DNA sequence: TGTGCCAGCAGTTCAGGGTGGGGCAATCAGCCCCAGCATTTT. It translates to CASSSGWGNQPQHF.

This clone has a handful of counts. In nucleotides, the CDR3 is TGTGCCAGCACTACTCCGCAGGGACAGAAATACGAGCAGTACTTC. Its translation is CASTTPQGQKYEQYF. The chain joins TRBV28 to TRBJ2-7; 7 bases agree with TRBD1. J lost 4 bases, V lost 7 bases, and 13 bases had no gene match. Per germline, CDR1 MDHEN and CDR2 SYDVKM. This CDR3 has 15 amino acids.

The chain combines TRBV2 with TRBJ2-7; TRBD2 matches at 8 bases. The CDR3 runs 13 residues. After removal of 7 bases from V and 0 bases from J, the junction contained 2 bases not matched to a gene. CDR1 and CDR2 from the germline V gene are SNHLY and FYNNEI. CDR3 sequence (DNA): TGTGCCAGCATGCGGGGGGACTCCTACGAGCAGTACTTC. The encoded protein is CASMRGDSYEQYF.

The chain has TRBV25-1 and TRBJ2-1; a possible D gene is TRBD2 (6 bases). The CDR3 loop spans 15 amino acids. Looked up from germline, CDR1 is MGHDK and CDR2 is SYGVNS. With 4 bases removed from V and 9 bases from J, the gap between germline ends came to 19 bases. As DNA, the CDR3 is TGTGCCAGCAGTGTAGGGGCGGGGCTCGACGGTGAGCAGTTCTTC. Its protein product is CASSVGAGLDGEQFF.